Following are 25 T cell receptor beta chains from one sample sequenced in a study of response to subunit inactivated influenza vaccine listed by TCRdb under 2018. The library was made by RT-PCR. Sequencing used an Illumina HiSeq 2500. TCRdb applied fastp at Q25 and MiXCR to the public reads, then kept only in-frame beta chains. Here each entry gathers all rows of one CDR3 protein and keeps the most common genes and DNA. Here the sample has around 570,000 distinct CDR3 sequences; around 11% occur a single time. The biggest ten clones account for roughly 9.6% of the sample. These records were also assigned to another study, of T cells expressing NK-cell markers. As the second paper documents: The TCR beta cDNA libraries were made using 5'RACE template switching, a step that added both a universal primer site and unique molecular identifiers.

Sequencing was performed on PBMCs from blood, taken on the day of vaccination. These receptors were taken from a man between 45 and 60 years old who received an inactivated influenza vaccine. Donor details come from another sample of the same person, matched by shared clones.

The rearrangement uses TRBV18 and TRBJ2-1, with D tentatively TRBD1 (6 bases). The CDR3 is 15 residues long. Trimming took off 3 bases at V and 8 bases at J, with 17 bases between the two ends. In germline, CDR1 is KGHSH, CDR2 LQKENI. Here the CDR3 DNA reads TGTGCCAGCTCACCGATTCGGCAGGGGAGCGATGAGCAGTTCTTC. This translates into CASSPIRQGSDEQFF.

In this sample, this clonotype turned up a few times. The chain is built from TRBV19 and TRBJ2-1; possibly TRBD1 for D (6 bases). This CDR3 region has 17 residues. Germline assignment: CDR1 LNHDA and CDR2 SQIVND (reference sequence). V was pared by 4 bases and J by 8 bases, with 24 bases between. Here the CDR3 DNA reads TGTGCCAGTAGTACCTCGGACAGACCTTCCCCTTGGGATGAGCAGTTCTTC. It translates to CASSTSDRPSPWDEQFF. Using reference TRBV19 and TRBJ2-1 for the parts outside the CDR3, the full variable domain is DGGITQSPKYLFRKEGQNVTLSCEQNLNHDAMYWYRQDPGQGLRLIYYSQIVNDFQKGDIAEGYSVSREKKESFPLTVTSAQKNPTAFYLCASSTSDRPSPWDEQFFGPGTRLTVL.

This clonotype was counted between two and nine times. The V gene is TRBV19, the J gene TRBJ1-5, with 7 bases aligning to TRBD1. Trimming removed 4 bases from V and 3 bases from J; junction bases left unmatched: 9. This CDR3 is 16 amino acids long. Germline CDR1 and CDR2: LNHDA and SQIVND (reference sequence). In DNA, the CDR3 is TGTGCCAGTAGTACAACGGGACAGACCCACAATCAGCCCCAGCATTTT. It codes for CASSTTGQTHNQPQHF.

This clonotype was picked up a small number of times. V and J are TRBV14 and TRBJ2-4; a weak D match, TRBD1 (6 bases). CDR1 and CDR2 (germline): SGHDN, FVKESK. V was pared by 6 bases and J by 7 bases, with 13 bases between. This CDR3 has 13 amino acids. CDR3 protein: CASSQQGPNIQYF. The CDR3 DNA follows: TGTGCCAGCAGTCAACAGGGACCCAACATTCAGTACTTC.

In this sample, this clonotype turned up a few times. The gene calls are TRBV2 and TRBJ1-3, with D perhaps TRBD1 (6 bases). This CDR3 has 18 amino acids. Germline V lookup: CDR1 SNHLY, CDR2 FYNNEI. V was clipped by 7 bases and J by 2 bases, with 24 bases between them. CDR3 DNA: TGTGCCAGCACCCGTTCCCTCCAAGGGGGTAGGACTGGAAACACCATATATTTT. Translation: CASTRSLQGGRTGNTIYF. Full variable domain (missing parts from reference TRBV2 and TRBJ1-3): EPEVTQTPSHQVTQMGQEVILRCVPISNHLYFYWYRQILGQKVEFLVSFYNNEISEKSEIFDDQFSVERPDGSNFTLKIRSTKLEDSAMYFCASTRSLQGGRTGNTIYFGEGSWLTVV.

This clonotype was detected only a few times. The rearrangement joins TRBV29-1 to TRBJ1-1; 7 bases agree with TRBD1. V lost 7 bases to trimming and J lost 5 bases; unmatched junction nucleotides: 7. CDR1 is SQVTM, CDR2 ANQGSEA, per germline. There are 12 residues in the CDR3. CDR3 residues: CSGRQGGTEAFF. The CDR3 DNA sequence: TGCAGCGGGCGACAGGGTGGAACTGAAGCTTTCTTT.

This clonotype was counted only a few times. V and J are TRBV20-1 and TRBJ2-2; no clear D. The V end lost 0 bases, the J end lost 3 bases, and 11 bases lay between the germline ends. Germline V gene lookup returns CDR1 DFQATT and CDR2 SNEGSKA (reference sequence). The CDR3 runs 15 residues. The CDR3, as DNA: TGCAGTGCTAGAGATCTACTTTCTTACACCGGGGAGCTGTTTTTT. This encodes CSARDLLSYTGELFF.

This rearrangement joins TRBV20-1 to TRBJ2-1; a possible D gene is TRBD1 (5 bases). This CDR3 contains 13 residues. V was trimmed by 3 bases and J by 1 base, leaving 7 bases between them. CDR1 is DFQATT, CDR2 SNEGSKA, per germline (reference sequence). The CDR3 DNA reads TGCAGTGCTAGTAGGGGATCCTACAATGAGCAGTTCTTC. Amino acids: CSASRGSYNEQFF.

In DNA, the CDR3 is TGCGCCAGCAACCATTTAGCGGGCGGGGAGCTGTTTTTT. It is translated as CASNHLAGGELFF. The V gene is TRBV4-1, the J gene TRBJ2-2, with TRBD2 identical over 7 bases. V shed 7 bases, J shed 7 bases, and the junction held 6 bases outside the gene matches. CDR3 length: 13 amino acids. CDR1 is MGHRA, CDR2 YSYEKL, per germline.

The chain combines TRBV29-1 with TRBJ1-1, with 9 bases fitting TRBD1. Germline values: CDR1 SQVTM, CDR2 ANQGSEA. The CDR3 covers 12 residues. V trimming: 7 bases; J trimming: 6 bases; junction bases outside the gene matches: 6. CDR3 coding DNA: TGCAGCGCAGGCCGACAGGGGGCTGAAGCTTTCTTT. Its translation is CSAGRQGAEAFF.

This clonotype has a handful of counts. The chain links TRBV27 to TRBJ2-1; D not resolved. V lost 5 bases to trimming and J lost 7 bases, with 9 bases between them. CDR3 size: 12 residues. Germline values: CDR1 MNHEY, CDR2 SMNVEV (reference sequence). The CDR3 protein is CASSIIGNEQFF. CDR3 bases: TGTGCCAGCAGTATAATCGGGAATGAGCAGTTCTTC.

V gene TRBV5-1 combines with J gene TRBJ2-1; D might be TRBD2 (6 bases). V lost 0 bases, J lost 8 bases, and 15 bases lay in between. From germline, CDR1 is SGHRS and CDR2 YFSETQ. This CDR3 spans 15 amino acids. Written as DNA, the CDR3 is TGCGCCAGCAGCTTGGAGACCGGCGGGGCCCATGAGCAGTTCTTC. The encoded protein is CASSLETGGAHEQFF.

At least ten counts were recorded for this clonotype. The chain couples TRBV12-3 or TRBV12-4 to TRBJ2-5; D is possibly TRBD1 (6 bases). This CDR3 is 14 amino acids long. The ends were cut back, 5 bases at V and 2 bases at J, with 12 bases in the middle. The CDR3 reads CASSPMDRQETQYF. The CDR3 bases are TGTGCCAGCAGTCCCATGGACAGACAAGAGACCCAGTACTTC.

This clonotype was recorded many times. This chain joins TRBV5-1 and TRBJ1-2, with D unresolved. Trimming left V 6 bases short and J 0 bases short, with 15 bases between. Germline-derived CDR1 and CDR2 are SGHRS and YFSETQ. The CDR3 runs 15 residues. The chain's CDR3 is CASMGTEGANYGYTF. CDR3 bases: TGCGCCAGCATGGGTACGGAGGGAGCTAACTATGGCTACACCTTC.

This clonotype appeared a few times. The DNA for the CDR3 is TGTGCCAGCAGCGTTACCGGGACAGTCACAGATACGCAGTATTTT. Protein sequence: CASSVTGTVTDTQYF. V is TRBV7-8 and J is TRBJ2-3, with TRBD1 matching over 7 bases. V lost 5 bases, J lost 2 bases, and 7 bases stayed unmatched. This CDR3 spans 15 amino acids. In germline, CDR1 is SGHVS, CDR2 FQNEAQ.

In its sample, this clonotype was seen a few times. The chain has TRBV7-2 and TRBJ2-5, with TRBD2 identical over 10 bases. V dropped 5 bases and J dropped 4; count of bases not matched to a gene: 7. The CDR3 has 15 amino acids. Germline V gives CDR1 SGHTA, CDR2 FQGNSA. The chain's CDR3 is CASSEGLARRETQYF. As DNA, the CDR3 is TGTGCCAGCAGCGAGGGACTAGCGAGGAGAGAGACCCAGTACTTC.

The genes are TRBV3-1 and TRBJ2-7, with D perhaps TRBD2 (6 bases). The CDR3 has 15 amino acids. The germline CDR1 and CDR2 sequences are LGHDT and YNNKEL (reference sequence). Trimming removed 1 base at V and 2 bases at J, with 12 bases between. The CDR3: CASSQGTSGPYEQYF. The CDR3 nucleotides read TGTGCCAGCAGCCAAGGAACGAGCGGGCCCTACGAGCAGTACTTC.

This clonotype was found a few times. The V call is TRBV12-3 or TRBV12-4, the J call TRBJ2-7; 9 nucleotides line up with TRBD1. CDR3 length equals 13 residues. The J segment lost 4 bases and the V segment lost 8 bases, leaving 6 bases of the junction unmatched. CDR3: CASLRTGVYEQYF. The CDR3 nucleotides read TGTGCCAGCCTACGGACAGGGGTTTACGAGCAGTACTTC.

This clonotype was detected a few times. V is TRBV7-2 and J is TRBJ1-5; D not certain. This CDR3 is 16 amino acids long. Germline CDR1 SGHTA, CDR2 FQGNSA. Trimming removed 1 base at V and 0 bases at J, with 10 bases between. The CDR3 coding sequence is TGTGCCAGCAGCTTAGGGTGGGATTATAGCAATCAGCCCCAGCATTTT. Protein: CASSLGWDYSNQPQHF.

This chain joins TRBV12-3 or TRBV12-4 and TRBJ1-1; D is uncertain. CDR3 size: 13 residues. Trimming took 8 bases from V and 6 from J, leaving 16 bases between them. The CDR3 coding sequence is TGTGCCAGCGAGAGGACCGCGAGGGCTGAAGCTTTCTTT. It is translated as CASERTARAEAFF.

The chain uses TRBV28 and TRBJ1-2; D gene ambiguous. The V end was cut by 4 bases, the J end by 0 bases, with 9 bases between. Per germline, CDR1 MDHEN and CDR2 SYDVKM. CDR3 size: 14 residues. CDR3 protein: CASSSPLANYGYTF. The CDR3 bases are TGTGCCAGCAGTTCCCCCCTAGCTAACTATGGCTACACCTTC.

This clonotype has more than one count but fewer than ten. This chain uses TRBV13 with TRBJ1-1; no definite D call. CDR3 length: 15 amino acids. V was pared by 5 bases and J by 1 base, with 14 bases between. Germline V gives CDR1 PRHDT, CDR2 FYEKMQ (reference sequence). The CDR3 DNA reads TGTGCCAGCAGCATAGCGGGAAGGCCGAACACTGAAGCTTTCTTT. Its translation is CASSIAGRPNTEAFF.

CDR3 in amino acids: CASTKRGETEAFF. The CDR3 nucleotides read TGTGCCAGTACCAAGCGAGGGGAAACTGAAGCTTTCTTT. The rearrangement links TRBV19 to TRBJ1-1; possibly TRBD1 for D (5 bases). The CDR3 runs 13 residues. Trimming shortened V by 7 bases and J by 5 bases, and 14 bases separated the two germline ends. Germline V gene lookup returns CDR1 LNHDA and CDR2 SQIVND (reference sequence). Using reference TRBV19 and TRBJ1-1 for the parts outside the CDR3, the full variable domain is DGGITQSPKYLFRKEGQNVTLSCEQNLNHDAMYWYRQDPGQGLRLIYYSQIVNDFQKGDIAEGYSVSREKKESFPLTVTSAQKNPTAFYLCASTKRGETEAFFGQGTRLTVV.

This chain joins TRBV28 and TRBJ2-7, with no clear D. V lost 5 bases and J lost 4, with 15 bases in between. CDR3 length: 14 residues. From germline, CDR1 is MDHEN and CDR2 SYDVKM. DNA for the CDR3: TGTGCCAGCAGTCTACTGGGGAATCAATACGAGCAGTACTTC. Protein product: CASSLLGNQYEQYF.

This clonotype was counted between two and nine times. The V gene is TRBV20-1, the J gene TRBJ2-6, with 13 bases aligning to TRBD2. Germline V gives CDR1 DFQATT, CDR2 SNEGSKA (reference sequence). This CDR3 is 19 amino acids long. After removal of 0 bases from V and 4 bases from J, the junction contained 9 bases not matched to a gene. The CDR3 DNA sequence: TGCAGTGCTAGAGATTGGACTAGCGGGAGCTCTGCGGGGGCCAACGTCCTGACTTTC. Encoded protein: CSARDWTSGSSAGANVLTF.